This T cell receptor beta chain was recovered during a study of CD8 T cells in Susac syndrome. Treatment-naive patients with stable or active relapsing-remitting disease served as multiple sclerosis controls. In contrast to the negatively isolated CD8+ and CD4+ T cells, TEMRA cells were FACS-enriched. Random-hexamer reverse transcription was applied to roughly 0.45 to 1 ug RNA. TCRdb processed the immunoSEQ multiplex PCR reads anew with MiXCR; each CDR3 protein has one entry. The sample shows approximately 70,000 distinct CDR3 sequences, nearly 96% of them seen only once. Sequencing input: CD4+ T cells from PBMCs. This clonotype originated in a human donor with multiple sclerosis.

DNA for the CDR3: TGTGCCAGCTCACCGTCTCCGGAAGAGACCCAGTACTTC. This sequence encodes CASSPSPEETQYF. V is TRBV18 and J is TRBJ2-5; D gene unclear. The V gene lost 3 bases and the J gene lost 3 bases, with 8 bases spanning the gap. Germline V gene sequence: CDR1 KGHSH, CDR2 LQKENI. CDR3 size: 13 residues.